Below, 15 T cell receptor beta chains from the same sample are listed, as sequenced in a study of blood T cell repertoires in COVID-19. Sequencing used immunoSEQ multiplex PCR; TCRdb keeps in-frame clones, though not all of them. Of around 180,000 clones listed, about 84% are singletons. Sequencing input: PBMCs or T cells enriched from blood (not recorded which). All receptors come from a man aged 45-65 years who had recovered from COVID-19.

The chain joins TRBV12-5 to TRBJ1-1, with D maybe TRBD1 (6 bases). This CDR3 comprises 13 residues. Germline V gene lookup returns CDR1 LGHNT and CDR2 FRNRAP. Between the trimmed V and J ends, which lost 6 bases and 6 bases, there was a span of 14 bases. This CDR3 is CASGLGGGAEAFF. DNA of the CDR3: TGTGCTAGTGGCCTCGGGGGGGGCGCTGAAGCTTTCTTT.

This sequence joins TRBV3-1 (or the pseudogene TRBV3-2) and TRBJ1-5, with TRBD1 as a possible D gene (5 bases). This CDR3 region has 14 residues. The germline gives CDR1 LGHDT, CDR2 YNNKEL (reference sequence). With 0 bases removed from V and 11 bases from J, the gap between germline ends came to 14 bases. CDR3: CASSQDLSGNTQHF. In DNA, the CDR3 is TGTGCCAGCAGCCAAGATTTATCAGGGAACACCCAGCATTTT.

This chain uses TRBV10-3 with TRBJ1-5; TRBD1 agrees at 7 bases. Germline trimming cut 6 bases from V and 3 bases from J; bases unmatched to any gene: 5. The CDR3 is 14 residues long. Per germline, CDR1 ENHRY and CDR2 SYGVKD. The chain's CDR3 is CAISAGQANQPQHF. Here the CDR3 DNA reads TGTGCCATCAGCGCCGGACAGGCCAATCAGCCCCAGCATTTT.

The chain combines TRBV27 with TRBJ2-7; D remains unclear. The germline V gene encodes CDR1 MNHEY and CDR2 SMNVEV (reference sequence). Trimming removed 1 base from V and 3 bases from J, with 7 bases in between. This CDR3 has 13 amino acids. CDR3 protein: CASSLWADYEQYF. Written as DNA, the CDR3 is TGTGCCAGCAGTTTATGGGCAGACTACGAGCAGTACTTC.

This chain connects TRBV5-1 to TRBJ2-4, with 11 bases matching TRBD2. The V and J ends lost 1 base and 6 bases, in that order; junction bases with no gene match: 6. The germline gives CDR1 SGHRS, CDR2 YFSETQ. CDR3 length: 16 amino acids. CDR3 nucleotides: TGCGCCAGCAGCTTGACCATCGGACTAGCGGGAAACATTCAGTACTTC. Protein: CASSLTIGLAGNIQYF. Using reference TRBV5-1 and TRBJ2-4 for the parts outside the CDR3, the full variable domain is KAGVTQTPRYLIKTRGQQVTLSCSPISGHRSVSWYQQTPGQGLQFLFEYFSETQRNKGNFPGRFSGRQFSNSRSEMNVSTLELGDSALYLCASSLTIGLAGNIQYFGAGTRLSVL.

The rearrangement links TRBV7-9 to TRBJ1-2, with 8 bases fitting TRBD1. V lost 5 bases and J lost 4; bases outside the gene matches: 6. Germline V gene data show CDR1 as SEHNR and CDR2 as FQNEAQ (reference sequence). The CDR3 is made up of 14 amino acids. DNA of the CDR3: TGTGCCAGCAGCGGGGGACAGGTACTCTATGGCTACACCTTC. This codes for CASSGGQVLYGYTF.

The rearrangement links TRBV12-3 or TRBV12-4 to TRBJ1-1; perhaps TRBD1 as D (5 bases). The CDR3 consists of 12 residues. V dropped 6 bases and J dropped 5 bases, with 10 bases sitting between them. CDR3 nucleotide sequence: TGTGCCAGCAGCTGGACACAGACTGAAGCTTTCTTT. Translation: CASSWTQTEAFF.

The CDR3 loop is CASSPRGLDGYTF. The CDR3 DNA sequence: TGCGCCAGCAGCCCCAGGGGGCTGGATGGCTACACCTTC. The rearrangement uses TRBV4-3 and TRBJ1-2; 8 bases map to TRBD1. From germline, CDR1 is LGHNA and CDR2 YSLEER. Unmatched junction bases numbered 4, after V lost 4 bases and J lost 6 bases. The CDR3 runs 13 residues.

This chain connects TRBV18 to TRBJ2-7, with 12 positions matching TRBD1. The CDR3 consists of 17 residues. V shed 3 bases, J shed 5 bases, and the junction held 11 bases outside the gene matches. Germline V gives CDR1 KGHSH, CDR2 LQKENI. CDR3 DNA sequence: TGTGCCAGCTCACCTTCTACTCCCGGGACAGGGGGCGACGAGCAGTACTTC. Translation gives CASSPSTPGTGGDEQYF.

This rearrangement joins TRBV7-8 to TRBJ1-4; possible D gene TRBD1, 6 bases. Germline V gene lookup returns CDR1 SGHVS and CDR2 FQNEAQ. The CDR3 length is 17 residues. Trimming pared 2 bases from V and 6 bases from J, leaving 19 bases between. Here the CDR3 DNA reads TGTGCCAGCAGCTTACGAAGTAGCCGGACAGCCTATGAAAAACTGTTTTTT. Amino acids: CASSLRSSRTAYEKLFF.

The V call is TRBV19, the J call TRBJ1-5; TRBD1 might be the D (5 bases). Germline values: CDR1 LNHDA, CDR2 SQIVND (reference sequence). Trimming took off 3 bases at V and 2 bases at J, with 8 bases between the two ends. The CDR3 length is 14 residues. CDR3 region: CASSIMTGNQPQHF. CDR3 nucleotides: TGTGCCAGTAGTATTATGACAGGCAATCAGCCCCAGCATTTT.

CDR3 loop: CAWSTGTGASGNTIYF. Here the CDR3 DNA reads TGTGCCTGGAGTACCGGGACAGGGGCCTCTGGAAACACCATATATTTT. The chain carries TRBV30 and TRBJ1-3; 10 positions match TRBD1. This CDR3 is built from 16 residues. The V gene end was trimmed by 2 bases and the J gene end by 0 bases; junction bases not matched to a gene: 4. Germline-derived CDR1 and CDR2 are GTSNPN and SVGIG (reference sequence). Supplemented by reference TRBV30 and TRBJ1-3, the full variable domain reads SQTIHQWPATLVQPVGSPLSLECTVEGTSNPNLYWYRQAAGRGLQLLFYSVGIGQISSEVPQNLSASRPQDRQFILSSKKLLLSDSGFYLCAWSTGTGASGNTIYFGEGSWLTVV.

CDR3 residues: CATYNPRGVSYEQYF. CDR3 in DNA: TGTGCCACGTATAACCCCCGTGGAGTATCCTACGAGCAGTACTTC. The V and J genes are TRBV10-3 and TRBJ2-7, with unresolved D. V was cut by 10 bases and J by 1 base, with 20 bases left in between. Germline CDR1 reads ENHRY; CDR2 reads SYGVKD. The CDR3 has 15 residues.

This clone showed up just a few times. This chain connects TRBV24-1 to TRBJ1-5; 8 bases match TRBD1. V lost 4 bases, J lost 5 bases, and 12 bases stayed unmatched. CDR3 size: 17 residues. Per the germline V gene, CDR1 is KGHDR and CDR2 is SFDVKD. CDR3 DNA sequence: TGTGCCACCAGTGACCGGTCCCCGACAGGGGCGGATCAGCCCCAGCATTTT. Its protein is CATSDRSPTGADQPQHF.

The CDR3 DNA reads as TGTGCCAGCAGCTTAGTGACAGCAAAACGAGAGACCCAGTACTTC. This encodes CASSLVTAKRETQYF. The V call is TRBV7-2, the J call TRBJ2-5, with a possible D match to TRBD1 (5 bases). The CDR3 extends over 15 amino acids. V lost 1 base, J lost 4 bases, and 13 bases lay in between. The V gene's germline CDR1 is SGHTA and CDR2 FQGNSA.